Each of the 10 T cell receptor beta chains below was sequenced from the same sample in a study of blood T cell repertoires in COVID-19. Measured with immunoSEQ multiplex PCR; TCRdb has only the in-frame clones, and not every one. This table holds a few hundred thousand clones, about four fifths found once. The source material was peripheral blood. The receptors were gathered from a woman between 18 and 29 years old with acute or convalescent COVID-19.

V and J are TRBV5-1 and TRBJ1-1, with D possibly TRBD1 on 5 matching bases. CDR1 SGHRS and CDR2 YFSETQ come from the germline V gene. This CDR3 has 14 residues. Trimming shortened V by 4 bases and J by 1 base, and 11 bases separated the two germline ends. The CDR3 coding sequence is TGCGCCAGCAGCGGCCACGGGGGGAACACTGAAGCTTTCTTT. This sequence encodes CASSGHGGNTEAFF. Using reference TRBV5-1 and TRBJ1-1 for the parts outside the CDR3, the full variable domain is KAGVTQTPRYLIKTRGQQVTLSCSPISGHRSVSWYQQTPGQGLQFLFEYFSETQRNKGNFPGRFSGRQFSNSRSEMNVSTLELGDSALYLCASSGHGGNTEAFFGQGTRLTVV.

This chain links TRBV6-6 with TRBJ1-1; D might be TRBD1 (5 bases). This CDR3 is built from 15 residues. The V end was cut by 10 bases, the J end by 3 bases, with 21 bases between. Germline V gene data show CDR1 as MNHNY and CDR2 as SVGAGI (reference sequence). The CDR3 nucleotides are TGTGCCACTACGACACCCGGGGGAGACGACACTGAAGCTTTCTTT. Translating it yields CATTTPGGDDTEAFF.

This clone was recorded at least ten times. This rearrangement joins TRBV27 to TRBJ1-4; 9 positions match TRBD1. CDR3 length equals 17 residues. Trimming took 2 bases from V and 8 from J; bases not matched to a gene: 12. CDR1 is MNHEY and CDR2 is SMNVEV in the germline V gene (reference sequence). In nucleotides, the CDR3 is TGTGCCAGCAGTTTAAAGGGGACAGGGCGAGACGGGGAAAAACTGTTTTTT. Amino acids: CASSLKGTGRDGEKLFF.

V is TRBV5-4 and J is TRBJ2-6, with D perhaps matching TRBD1 (5 bases). V lost 2 bases to trimming and J lost 1 base, with 13 bases between them. Germline V gene sequence: CDR1 SGHNT, CDR2 YYREEE (reference sequence). This CDR3 has 17 amino acids. The CDR3 is CASSLPLSGSGANVLTF. The CDR3 DNA sequence: TGTGCCAGCAGCTTACCACTTTCAGGGTCTGGGGCCAACGTCCTGACTTTC.

The chain carries TRBV6-6 and TRBJ1-2; weak D call: TRBD1 (5 bases). Trimming took off 2 bases at V and 3 bases at J, with 7 bases between the two ends. CDR1 MNHNY and CDR2 SVGAGI come from the germline V gene (reference sequence). The CDR3 loop spans 13 amino acids. The CDR3 loop is CASSYGGDYGYTF. The CDR3 bases are TGTGCCAGCAGTTACGGGGGGGACTATGGCTACACCTTC.

The chain links TRBV5-8 to TRBJ2-3; 13 bases match TRBD2. Germline assignment: CDR1 SGHTS and CDR2 YDEGEE. The V segment lost 5 bases and the J segment 5 bases; nucleotides outside the gene matches: 11. The CDR3 is made up of 17 amino acids. CDR3 region: CASSPGGTSGIGDTQYF. The CDR3 nucleotides are TGTGCCAGCAGTCCGGGAGGGACTAGCGGGATCGGAGATACGCAGTATTTT.

The gene calls are TRBV6-7 and TRBJ1-4; TRBD1 agrees at 8 bases. TRBV6-7 falls under the ORF class, with uncertain function. V shed 2 bases, J shed 6 bases, and the junction held 8 bases outside the gene matches. The CDR3 consists of 16 residues. The CDR3 sequence is CASSYPPRGLDEKLFF. CDR3 DNA: TGTGCCAGCAGTTACCCTCCCAGGGGGCTTGATGAAAAACTGTTTTTT.

This chain uses TRBV2 with TRBJ1-1; 8 nucleotides match TRBD1. This CDR3 has 14 residues. Germline V lookup: CDR1 SNHLY, CDR2 FYNNEI. Losses at the gene ends were 5 bases for V and 0 bases for J; bases not matched to a gene: 2. Here the CDR3 DNA reads TGTGCCAGCAGTCGGACAGGGATGAACACTGAAGCTTTCTTT. Protein sequence: CASSRTGMNTEAFF.

The genes are TRBV29-1 and TRBJ1-2, with D perhaps TRBD1 (6 bases). Trimming cost V 1 base and J 7 bases, with 13 bases left between them. This CDR3 has 13 residues. Per the germline V gene, CDR1 is SQVTM and CDR2 is ANQGSEA. CDR3 amino acids: CSVEGGGYRGYTF. The DNA for the CDR3 is TGCAGCGTTGAAGGTGGGGGCTATCGTGGCTACACCTTC.

The chain couples TRBV29-1 to TRBJ2-5; D remains unclear. The CDR3 is 13 amino acids. Germline CDR1 reads SQVTM; CDR2 reads ANQGSEA. Trimming left V 4 bases short and J 3 bases short, with 12 bases between. The CDR3 DNA is TGCAGCGTTGCCCGAGAGAACGAAGAGACCCAGTACTTC. Translated: CSVARENEETQYF.